This T cell receptor beta chain was captured in a study of response to subunit inactivated influenza vaccine. General study results and limits: It was suggested by the authors that few new T cells are recruited by each seasonal influenza vaccination.

Germline V gives CDR1 LGHNA, CDR2 YSLEER. Trimming pared 0 bases from V and 9 bases from J, leaving 14 bases between. The CDR3 extends over 15 amino acids. TCRdb recomputed calls from the RT-PCR reads with MiXCR, one row per CDR3 protein. Found here are approximately 300,000 distinct CDR3 sequences, roughly 22% of them singletons; the top ten hold approximately 10%. This clonotype was recorded a few times. Its target is unknown. The conserved final phenylalanine or tryptophan is absent from the CDR3, which likely points to a read error. The TCR was taken from a man aged 50 to 69 who received an inactivated influenza vaccine. The J gene is TRBJ1-4, the V gene TRBV4-3; D gene ambiguous. Sequences were derived from PBMCs from blood, sampled less than 22 months after vaccination. CDR3 nucleotide sequence: TGCGCCAGCAGCCAAGATGTAACCGGATCTCAAAAACTGTTTTCT. Translated: CASSQDVTGSQKLFS.